This TCR beta chain was recovered during a study of shared clonotypes between healthy human individuals. Naivety among CD8 cells was defined by CD45RO negativity and positive CCR7 selection, thereby excluding terminally differentiated effector memory CD45RA+ cells. Donors were Caucasian adults residing in Nashville, Tennessee, USA. Using immunoSEQ multiplex PCR, the repertoire was profiled, and TCRdb retains in-frame clones only, with some absent. Altogether about 590,000 clones are present, just under 97% being singletons, with the ten largest covering about 0.11%. The CDR3 totals 15 residues. The germline gives CDR1 MNHEY, CDR2 SMNVEV (reference sequence). Trimming removed 2 bases from V and 4 bases from J, with 12 bases in between.

The chain has TRBV27 and TRBJ2-1; D gene unclear. The sequence was collected from a woman in her twenties or thirties in good health. The sequenced material came from naive CD8+ T cells sorted from blood. This chain's CDR3 is CASSLTWDFYNEQFF. CDR3 DNA sequence: TGTGCCAGCAGTTTAACCTGGGATTTTTACAATGAGCAGTTCTTC.